The following is a T cell receptor beta chain sequence with its context. Its antigen is not known. This specimen comes from a study of lymphopenia after photon versus proton radiotherapy. Germline V gene sequence: CDR1 SEHNR, CDR2 FQNEAQ (reference sequence). V gave up 1 base and J gave up 7 bases, with 10 bases separating them. The CDR3 length is 13 residues. Study findings and constraints: Survival link was tested only in deceased patients; proton benefit remains a possibility. Under photons, naive T cells and diversity fell while effector/memory populations rose. In patients who died, overall survival fell as post-nadir TCR diversity dropped more.

Profiled with immunoSEQ multiplex PCR; TCRdb holds only in-frame clones, not every one. The sample holds about 30,000 clones, approximately 93% seen once. This sample comprised peripheral blood, obtained from a patient treated with photon-based radiotherapy. This TCR came from a woman aged 45-65 years with cholangiocarcinoma. The rearrangement links TRBV7-9 to TRBJ1-1; D may be TRBD1 (6 bases). The CDR3 DNA is TGTGCCAGCAGCTTAGAGGGGGGTCTTGAAGCTTTCTTT. This translates into CASSLEGGLEAFF.